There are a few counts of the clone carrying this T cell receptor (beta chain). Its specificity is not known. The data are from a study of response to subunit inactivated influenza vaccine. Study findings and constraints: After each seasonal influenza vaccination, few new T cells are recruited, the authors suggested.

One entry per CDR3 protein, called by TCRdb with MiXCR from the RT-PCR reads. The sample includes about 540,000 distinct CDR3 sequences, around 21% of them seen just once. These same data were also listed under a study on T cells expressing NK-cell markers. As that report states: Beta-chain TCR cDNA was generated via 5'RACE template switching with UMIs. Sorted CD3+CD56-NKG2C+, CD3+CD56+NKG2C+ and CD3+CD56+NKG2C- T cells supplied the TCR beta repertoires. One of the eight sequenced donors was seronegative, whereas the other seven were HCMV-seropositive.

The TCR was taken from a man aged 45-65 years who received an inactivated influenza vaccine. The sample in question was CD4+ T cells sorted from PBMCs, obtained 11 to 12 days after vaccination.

The CDR3 DNA reads TGCAGTGCGGGACAGCGAGACACTGAAGCTTTCTTT. Amino acids: CSAGQRDTEAFF. This chain joins TRBV20-1 and TRBJ1-1, with 7 bases fitting TRBD1. In germline, CDR1 is DFQATT, CDR2 SNEGSKA (reference sequence). V was clipped by 6 bases and J by 3 bases; unmatched bases: 4. CDR3 length: 12 residues.